The 15 T cell receptor beta chains below come from one sample, sequenced in a study of blood T cell repertoires in COVID-19. The table came from immunoSEQ multiplex PCR; TCRdb's copy has only in-frame clones and leaves some out. The profile covers about 31,000 clones, with 80% to 90% appearing a single time and around 0.57% taken by the ten largest. Sequencing was performed on peripheral blood. The source of these receptors is a woman aged 40 to 50 with active or convalescent COVID-19.

This chain joins TRBV30 and TRBJ2-1, with a weak D call TRBD2 (6 bases). V shed 5 bases and J shed 4 bases, with 24 bases lying between them. The CDR3 has 17 amino acids. Germline values: CDR1 GTSNPN, CDR2 SVGIG (reference sequence). The CDR3 region has the DNA TGTGCCTGGGTCAAAAGCCCGGGGCTTGGGAGGTACAATGAGCAGTTCTTC. Its translation: CAWVKSPGLGRYNEQFF. The full variable domain, with the rest looked up from reference TRBV30 and TRBJ2-1, is SQTIHQWPATLVQPVGSPLSLECTVEGTSNPNLYWYRQAAGRGLQLLFYSVGIGQISSEVPQNLSASRPQDRQFILSSKKLLLSDSGFYLCAWVKSPGLGRYNEQFFGPGTRLTVL.

This clone is a singleton in its sample. The chain joins TRBV30 to TRBJ1-5; 10 bases agree with TRBD1. The CDR3 runs 14 residues. Germline V gene data show CDR1 as GTSNPN and CDR2 as SVGIG (reference sequence). The junction had 1 base not matched to a gene; V was cut back by 3 bases and J by 2 bases. The CDR3 DNA reads TGTGCCTGGAGGGACAGGGGGGGCAATCAGCCCCAGCATTTT. It yields the protein CAWRDRGGNQPQHF.

A remark on this clone: A junction end diverges from the germline sequence, so it may reflect a read error. The J gene is TRBJ2-7, the V gene TRBV5-6; D is possibly TRBD1 (5 bases). Germline loops: CDR1 SGHDT, CDR2 YYEEEE. CDR3 size: 11 residues. CDR3: CASSLGGRADF. The CDR3 nucleotides read TGTGCCAGCAGCCTCGGTGGCAGGGCAGACTTC. The whole variable domain, filled in from reference TRBV5-6 and TRBJ2-7, reads DAGVTQSPTHLIKTRGQQVTLRCSPKSGHDTVSWYQQALGQGPQFIFQYYEEEERQRGNFPDRFSGHQFPNYSSELNVNALLLGDSALYLCASSLGGRADFGPGTRLTVT.

The rearrangement links TRBV4-1 to TRBJ2-1; D is possibly TRBD2 (6 bases). Germline CDR1 reads MGHRA; CDR2 reads YSYEKL. Trimming stripped 4 bases from V and 8 bases from J, with 15 bases between. The CDR3 has 14 amino acids. The CDR3 sequence: CASSLPEEGYEQFF. DNA of the CDR3: TGCGCCAGCAGCCTCCCGGAGGAGGGCTATGAGCAGTTCTTC.

The V gene is TRBV6-1, the J gene TRBJ1-4, with unresolved D. There are 15 residues in the CDR3. CDR1 is MNHNS, CDR2 SASEGT, per germline. The V end lost 2 bases, the J end lost 8 bases, and 15 bases lay between the germline ends. CDR3 bases: TGTGCCAGCAGTGAATCGAGAGGGAATTGGGAAAAACTGTTTTTT. The encoded protein is CASSESRGNWEKLFF.

This clone is a singleton in its sample. This sequence joins TRBV7-8 and TRBJ2-5; D is perhaps TRBD2 (6 bases). CDR3 length: 16 residues. Trimming took off 5 bases at V and 5 bases at J, with 21 bases between the two ends. Per the germline V gene, CDR1 is SGHVS and CDR2 is FQNEAQ. The CDR3 coding sequence is TGTGCCAGCAGCCCCCAGAGGACGGGAGAGGGTGAGACCCAGTACTTC. Translated: CASSPQRTGEGETQYF. Using reference TRBV7-8 and TRBJ2-5 for the parts outside the CDR3, the full variable domain is GAGVSQSPRYKVAKRGQDVALRCDPISGHVSLFWYQQALGQGPEFLTYFQNEAQLDKSGLPSDRFFAERPEGSVSTLKIQRTQQEDSAVYLCASSPQRTGEGETQYFGPGTRLLVL.

This clone was detected once. This sequence joins TRBV2 and TRBJ1-5, with D unclear. Germline V gene sequence: CDR1 SNHLY, CDR2 FYNNEI. The CDR3 is 15 residues long. The V end was cut by 5 bases, the J end by 2 bases, with 13 bases between. This CDR3 reads CASSREGFGNQPQHF. The CDR3, as DNA: TGTGCCAGCAGTCGTGAGGGTTTTGGCAATCAGCCCCAGCATTTT.

V is TRBV7-9 and J is TRBJ1-2; TRBD1 is a possible D gene (6 bases). Trimming stripped 0 bases from V and 8 bases from J, with 16 bases between. The CDR3 length is 15 residues. Germline loops: CDR1 SEHNR, CDR2 FQNEAQ (reference sequence). The CDR3 region is CASSLALTGPEGYTF. As DNA, the CDR3 is TGTGCCAGCAGCTTAGCGTTGACAGGCCCTGAGGGCTACACCTTC.

CDR3 protein: CASSLTRVAGRNTGELFF. The CDR3 nucleotides are TGTGCCAGCAGCTTAACGAGGGTAGCGGGCCGGAACACCGGGGAGCTGTTTTTT. V usage is TRBV7-3 and J usage is TRBJ2-2, with 7 bases that match TRBD2. This CDR3 spans 18 amino acids. Germline V gene lookup returns CDR1 SGHTA and CDR2 FQGTGA. J lost 1 base, V lost 0 bases, and 8 bases had no gene match.

This chain links TRBV24-1 with TRBJ2-3, with TRBD2 matching over 7 bases. CDR3 size: 16 residues. Unmatched junction bases numbered 9, after V lost 5 bases and J lost 2 bases. Germline V CDR1 and CDR2: KGHDR, SFDVKD. This chain's CDR3 is CATSGQRDRFTDTQYF. CDR3 nucleotide sequence: TGTGCCACCAGTGGCCAGCGGGACCGCTTCACAGATACGCAGTATTTT.

This chain links TRBV5-1 with TRBJ2-7; 14 bases match TRBD2. Germline V CDR1 and CDR2: SGHRS, YFSETQ. Trimming at V came to 4 bases and at J to 4 bases, leaving 4 bases not matched to a gene. This CDR3 contains 15 residues. CDR3 nucleotides: TGCGCCAGCAGCCTGGGACTAGCGGGAGCGTACGAGCAGTACTTC. Residues: CASSLGLAGAYEQYF.

This clone was picked up a small number of times. This chain uses TRBV7-9 with TRBJ1-2; D is perhaps TRBD1 (5 bases). CDR3 size: 15 residues. Trimming pared 5 bases from V and 4 bases from J, leaving 17 bases between. Germline V gene data show CDR1 as SEHNR and CDR2 as FQNEAQ (reference sequence). CDR3 nucleotides: TGTGCCAGCAGCGGTTCGGGGGTCCTAACCTATGGCTACACCTTC. It encodes CASSGSGVLTYGYTF.

The chain recombines TRBV7-4 with TRBJ2-2; 9 bases are a match to TRBD1. The J segment lost 1 base and the V segment lost 1 base, leaving 1 base of the junction unmatched. This CDR3 comprises 16 residues. Germline assignment: CDR1 SGHVT and CDR2 SQSDAQ. The CDR3 spells CASSLGGQGNTGELFF. In nucleotides, the CDR3 is TGTGCCAGCAGCTTAGGGGGACAGGGGAACACCGGGGAGCTGTTTTTT.

The gene calls are TRBV30 and TRBJ1-6; the D is unclear. Per the germline V gene, CDR1 is GTSNPN and CDR2 is SVGIG (reference sequence). V was pared by 2 bases and J by 7 bases, with 15 bases between. This CDR3 is built from 15 residues. DNA of the CDR3: TGTGCCTGGAGTCCCCTCCGCGAGGGCAATTCACCCCTCCACTTT. Residues: CAWSPLREGNSPLHF.

The gene calls are TRBV27 and TRBJ1-2, with TRBD1 matching over 8 bases. J gave up 3 bases and V 0 bases, and 12 bases lay outside the gene matches. This CDR3 spans 18 amino acids. From germline, CDR1 is MNHEY and CDR2 SMNVEV (reference sequence). The CDR3 DNA reads as TGTGCCAGCAGTTTATCGGCGCAGGGGGCGCTTCCCTACTATGGCTACACCTTC. Translation: CASSLSAQGALPYYGYTF.